This T cell receptor beta chain was recorded in a study of shared clonotypes between healthy human individuals (dated by TCRdb to the early 2020s). For context, the study as a whole: The cohort comprised two women and a few men aged 18 to 49 years. For each donor, CD4 naive and CD4 memory were each given three plates, CD8 naive was given two plates, and CD8 memory was given one plate. To estimate repertoire size and how much clonotype sharing occurs between individuals, the study deeply sequenced the blood TCR repertoires of five healthy adults. To increase sequencing depth and limit assay-specific biases, TCR repertoire library preparation and sequencing were carried out by different laboratories using diverse techniques. Between about 0.85 and 9.5 billion PBMCs per donor were obtained by leukapheresis.

Using the deep immunoSEQ assay, TCR CDR3 regions were amplified from genomic DNA by multiplex PCR. Genomic DNA extracted from each cell subset was distributed evenly over all wells of several immunoSEQ 96-well plates, and each plate served as one replicate. For sorted subsets, 200 to 250 ng of genomic DNA, equivalent to 25,000 to 35,000 T cell genomes, went into each replicate PCR. Purified libraries were measured with a Qubit 3.0 fluorometer, size-checked on a Bioanalyzer 2100, and measured again with the KAPA Library Quantification kit. Every immunoSEQ 96-well plate was sequenced on a dedicated single-read 150-cycle Illumina NextSeq 550 flow cell. In the source study's methods: Because the immunoSEQ output included only junctional sequences and no quality scores, the filtering could not be the same as the filtering used for full-length reads. Sequences were annotated with PyIR, a Python wrapper for IgBLAST v1.9, and V/J genes and CDR3 were assigned using IMGT germline references. Any read was removed if the V/J assignment was weak (E-value above 1e-6), the CDR3 was missing, or the read contained stop codons, out-of-frame junctions, or ambiguous translated residues. V3J clonotypes were defined as sequences sharing the same inferred V gene, J gene, and CDR3 amino acid sequence. The percentage overlap between two repertoires was calculated by dividing the number of shared unique clonotypes by the size of the smaller repertoire. Repertoire richness was assessed with RTK rarefaction, the Chao1 estimator, and Recon v2.1 estimates of unobserved clonotypes. For all TCRbeta clonotypes obtained by the gDNA method from a handful of donors, generation probabilities were computed with OLGA. Not all clones reach the TCRdb copy of this immuneACCESS table, which keeps in-frame sequences only. Checked studies attribute under half of the gap to unresolved V genes and leave the rest unexplained. V, J and clone size are taken as reported in that table, and D and trimming were inferred from the DNA itself. The sample has about 1.5 million clones on record, around 98% of them singletons. In total, the top ten clones hold 0.45% of the sample.

Note on this clone: Its antigen remains undetermined. Base quality data are lacking; no much larger clone is found one base away.

CDR1 and CDR2 are read off the germline V gene (reference sequence) as MNHEY and SMNVEV. V lost 5 bases and J lost 5 bases; the stretch between them is 21 bases long. The CDR3 runs 16 amino acids, cysteine and phenylalanine included. Just the 48-base CDR3 DNA is kept, in frame starting at base 1. What the research found in general, with its limitations: The genetic and exposure-history diversity represented was limited by the small number of donors. Even with the large sequencing depth, rarefaction of the sorted-subset datasets indicated that sequencing was incomplete. Based on pairwise subsampling, the degree of clonotype sharing among donors was expected to be affected by sequencing depth. Sharing across a few donors was observed for approximately 4.6% of naive CD4, less than 4% of naive CD8, 2% to 2.5% of memory CD4, and about 0.4% of memory CD8 clonotypes. Sampling was restricted to blood, and TCR repertoires in tissues likely differ from the TCR repertoires found in blood. Compared with non-shared clonotypes, the clonotypes found in all four sorted-subset donors had higher generation probabilities. Naive subsets generally had larger estimated clonotype richness than memory subsets did.

The donors were healthy, HIV-negative adults with no recently reported acute infections or vaccinations. All donors were Caucasian adults living in Nashville, Tennessee, USA. CD4+ T cells were enriched by magnetic negative selection; naive cells were then positively selected on CD45RA, and the negative fraction formed the memory subset. Blood was collected by leukapheresis, and PBMCs were isolated by Ficoll-Histopaque density gradient centrifugation and then cryopreserved in liquid nitrogen vapor phase. Analytical flow cytometry was used to check the purity and quantity of each magnetically sorted T cell population. Genomic DNA was isolated from every sorted fraction and measured by UV absorbance on a Nanodrop 2000c.

The sequence is built from TRBV27 and TRBJ1-2, with an unclear D gene assignment. Source material: naive CD4+ T cells sorted from blood. The intended sense of this specimen's cell subset or site label: CD45RA+ positively selected. This TCR derives from a man younger than 45 in good health. CDR3 sequence: CASSQYHSWALYGYTF. The DNA sequence is as follows: TGTGCCAGCAGTCAGTACCACTCTTGGGCCTTGTATGGCTACACCTTC.